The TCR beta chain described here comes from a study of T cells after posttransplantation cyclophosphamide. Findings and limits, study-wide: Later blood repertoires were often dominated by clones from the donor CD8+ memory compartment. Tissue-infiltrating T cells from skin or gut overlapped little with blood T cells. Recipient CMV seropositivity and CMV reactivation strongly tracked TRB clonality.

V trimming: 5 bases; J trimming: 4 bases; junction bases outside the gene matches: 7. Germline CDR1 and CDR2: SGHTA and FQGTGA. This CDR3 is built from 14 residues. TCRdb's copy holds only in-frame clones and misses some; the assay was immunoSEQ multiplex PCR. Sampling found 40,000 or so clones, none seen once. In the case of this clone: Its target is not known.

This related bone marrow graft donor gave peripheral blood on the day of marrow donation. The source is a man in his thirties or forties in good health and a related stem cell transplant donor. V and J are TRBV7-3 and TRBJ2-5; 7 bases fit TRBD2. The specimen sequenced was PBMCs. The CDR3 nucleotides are TGTGCCAGCAGCCCCACCCCTAGCGGAGAGACCCAGTACTTC. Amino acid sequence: CASSPTPSGETQYF. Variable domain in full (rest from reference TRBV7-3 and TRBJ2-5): GAGVSQTPSNKVTEKGKYVELRCDPISGHTALYWYRQSLGQGPEFLIYFQGTGAADDSGLPNDRFFAVRPEGSVSTLKIQRTERGDSAVYLCASSPTPSGETQYFGPGTRLLVL.